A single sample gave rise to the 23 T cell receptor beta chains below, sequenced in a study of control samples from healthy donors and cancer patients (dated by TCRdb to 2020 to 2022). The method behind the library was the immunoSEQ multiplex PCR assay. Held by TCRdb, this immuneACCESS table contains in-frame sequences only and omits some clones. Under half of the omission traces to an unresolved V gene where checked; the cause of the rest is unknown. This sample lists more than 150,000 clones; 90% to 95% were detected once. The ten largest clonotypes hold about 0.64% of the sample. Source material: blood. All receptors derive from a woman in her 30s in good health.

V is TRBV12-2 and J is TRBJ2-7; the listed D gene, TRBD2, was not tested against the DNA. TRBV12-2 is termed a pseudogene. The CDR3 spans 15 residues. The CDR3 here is CASRRGEGNGYEQYF. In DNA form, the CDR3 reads TGTGCAAGTCGCAGGGGGGAGGGGAATGGATACGAGCAGTACTTC.

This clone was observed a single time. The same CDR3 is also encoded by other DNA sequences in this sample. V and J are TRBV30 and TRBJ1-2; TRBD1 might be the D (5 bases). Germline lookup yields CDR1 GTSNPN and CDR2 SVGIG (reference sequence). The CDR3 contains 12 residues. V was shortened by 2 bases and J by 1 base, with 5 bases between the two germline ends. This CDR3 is CAWSQGNYGYTF. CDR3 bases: TGTGCCTGGAGTCAGGGTAACTATGGCTACACCTTC.

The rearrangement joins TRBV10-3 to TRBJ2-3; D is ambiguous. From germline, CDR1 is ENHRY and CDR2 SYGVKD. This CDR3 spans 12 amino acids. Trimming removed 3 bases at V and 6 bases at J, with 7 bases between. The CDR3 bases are TGTGCCATCAGTGACCGGATGGATACGCAGTATTTT. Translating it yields CAISDRMDTQYF.

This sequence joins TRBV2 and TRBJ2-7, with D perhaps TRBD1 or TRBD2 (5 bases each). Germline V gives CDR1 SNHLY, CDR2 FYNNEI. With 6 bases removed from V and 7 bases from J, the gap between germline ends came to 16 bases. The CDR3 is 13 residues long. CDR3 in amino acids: CASSEGREVEQYF. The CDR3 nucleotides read TGTGCCAGCAGCGAGGGACGGGAAGTAGAGCAGTACTTC.

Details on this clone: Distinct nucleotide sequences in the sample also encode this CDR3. The CDR3 region has the DNA TGCGCCAGCAGCTTGGAGGGTGGGGTGGCTGGGGCCAACGTCCTGACTTTC. It is translated as CASSLEGGVAGANVLTF. V gene TRBV5-1 combines with J gene TRBJ2-6, with no clear D. The germline CDR1 and CDR2 sequences are SGHRS and YFSETQ. With 0 bases removed from V and 2 bases from J, the gap between germline ends came to 12 bases. The CDR3 covers 17 residues.

The CDR3 coding sequence is TGTGCCAGTAGTATCCGGCTAGCGGGAGCTCCAGATACGCAGTATTTT. Its protein is CASSIRLAGAPDTQYF. This chain links TRBV19 with TRBJ2-3; 10 positions match TRBD2. Germline CDR1 reads LNHDA; CDR2 reads SQIVND (reference sequence). The CDR3 loop spans 16 amino acids. J was trimmed by 4 bases and V by 3 bases; bases with no gene match: 7.

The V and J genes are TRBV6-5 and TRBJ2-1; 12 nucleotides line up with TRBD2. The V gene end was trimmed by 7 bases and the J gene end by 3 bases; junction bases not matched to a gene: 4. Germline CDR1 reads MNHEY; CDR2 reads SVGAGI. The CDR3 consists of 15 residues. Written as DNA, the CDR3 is TGTGCCAGCACCACGGGACTAGCGGGCTACAATGAGCAGTTCTTC. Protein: CASTTGLAGYNEQFF.

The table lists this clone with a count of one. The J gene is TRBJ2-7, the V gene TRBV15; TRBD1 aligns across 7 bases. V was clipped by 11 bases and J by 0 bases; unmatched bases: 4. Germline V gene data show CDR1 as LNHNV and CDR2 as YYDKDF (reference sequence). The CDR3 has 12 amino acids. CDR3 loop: CASGQDSYEQYF. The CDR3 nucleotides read TGTGCCTCTGGACAGGACTCCTACGAGCAGTACTTC.

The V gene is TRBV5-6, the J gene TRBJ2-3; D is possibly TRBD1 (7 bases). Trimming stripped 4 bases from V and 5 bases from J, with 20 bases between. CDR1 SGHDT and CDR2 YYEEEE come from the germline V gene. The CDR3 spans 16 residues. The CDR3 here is CASSPDSGGGLDTQYF. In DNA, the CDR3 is TGTGCCAGCAGCCCCGATAGCGGAGGGGGCCTAGATACGCAGTATTTT.

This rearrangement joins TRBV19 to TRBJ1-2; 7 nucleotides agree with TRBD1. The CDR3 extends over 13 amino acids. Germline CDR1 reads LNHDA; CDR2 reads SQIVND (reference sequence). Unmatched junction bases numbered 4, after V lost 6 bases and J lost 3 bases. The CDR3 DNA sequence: TGTGCCAGTAGGACAGGGTACGACTATGGCTACACCTTC. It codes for CASRTGYDYGYTF.

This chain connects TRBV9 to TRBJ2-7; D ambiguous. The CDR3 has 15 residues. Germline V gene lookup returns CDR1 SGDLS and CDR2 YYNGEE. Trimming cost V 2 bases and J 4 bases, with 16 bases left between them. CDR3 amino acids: CASSVHEGMGYEQYF. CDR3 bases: TGTGCCAGCAGCGTCCATGAAGGGATGGGGTACGAGCAGTACTTC.

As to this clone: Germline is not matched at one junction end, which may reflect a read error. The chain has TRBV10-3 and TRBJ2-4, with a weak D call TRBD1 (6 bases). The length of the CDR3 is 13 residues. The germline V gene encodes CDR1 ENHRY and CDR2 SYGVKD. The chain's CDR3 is CAISEDYRDNWHF. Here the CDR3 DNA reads TGTGCCATCAGTGAGGACTACCGGGACAATTGGCACTTC.

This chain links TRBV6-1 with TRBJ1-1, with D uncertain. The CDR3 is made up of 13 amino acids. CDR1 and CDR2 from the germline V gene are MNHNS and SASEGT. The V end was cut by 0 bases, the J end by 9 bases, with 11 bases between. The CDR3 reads CASSEAHRGKAFF. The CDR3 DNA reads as TGTGCCAGCAGTGAAGCCCATCGAGGCAAAGCTTTCTTT.

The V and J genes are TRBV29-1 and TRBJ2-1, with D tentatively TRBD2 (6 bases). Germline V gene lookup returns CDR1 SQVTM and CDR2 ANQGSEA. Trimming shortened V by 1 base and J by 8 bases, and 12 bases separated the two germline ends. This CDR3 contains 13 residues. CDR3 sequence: CSVEAGAGDEQFF. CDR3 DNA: TGCAGCGTTGAAGCGGGAGCTGGAGATGAGCAGTTCTTC.

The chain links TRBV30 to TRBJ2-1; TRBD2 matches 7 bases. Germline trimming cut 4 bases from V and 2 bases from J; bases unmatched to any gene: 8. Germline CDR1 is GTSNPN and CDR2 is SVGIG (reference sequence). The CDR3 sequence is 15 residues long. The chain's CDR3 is CAWKRDFQPYNEQFF. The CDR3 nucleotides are TGTGCCTGGAAGCGGGACTTCCAACCCTACAATGAGCAGTTCTTC.

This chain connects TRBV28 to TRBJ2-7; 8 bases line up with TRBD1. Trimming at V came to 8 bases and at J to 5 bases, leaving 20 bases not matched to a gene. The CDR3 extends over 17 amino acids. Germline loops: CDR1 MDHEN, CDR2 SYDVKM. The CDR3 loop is CASDGVPPGQVLNEQYF. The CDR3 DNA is TGTGCCAGCGATGGGGTTCCCCCGGGACAGGTCTTGAACGAGCAGTACTTC.

The CDR3 loop reads CASQPKDFTYEQYF. The CDR3 DNA sequence: TGTGCCAGCCAACCAAAGGACTTTACTTACGAGCAGTACTTC. This chain connects TRBV2 to TRBJ2-7; D is perhaps TRBD2 (5 bases). Germline lookup yields CDR1 SNHLY and CDR2 FYNNEI. This CDR3 contains 14 residues. Between the trimmed V and J ends, which lost 8 bases and 4 bases, there was a span of 18 bases.

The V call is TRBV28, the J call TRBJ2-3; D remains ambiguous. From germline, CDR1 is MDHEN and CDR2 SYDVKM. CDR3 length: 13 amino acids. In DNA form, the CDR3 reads TGTGTCGTAAGCCCGAGGAACACAGATACGCAGTATTTT. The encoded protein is CVVSPRNTDTQYF.

CDR3 region: CASSQMGGWTEAFF. In DNA form, the CDR3 reads TGCGCCAGCAGCCAAATGGGGGGCTGGACTGAAGCTTTCTTT. The chain links TRBV4-1 to TRBJ1-1; D may be TRBD1 (6 bases). This CDR3 has 14 amino acids. Trimming shortened V by 2 bases and J by 5 bases, and 12 bases separated the two germline ends. CDR1 and CDR2 (germline): MGHRA, YSYEKL.

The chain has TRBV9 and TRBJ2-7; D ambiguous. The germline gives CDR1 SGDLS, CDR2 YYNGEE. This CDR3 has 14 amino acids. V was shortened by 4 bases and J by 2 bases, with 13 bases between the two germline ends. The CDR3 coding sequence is TGTGCCAGCAGCTTGAAATTGCGAGCCTACGAGCAGTACTTC. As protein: CASSLKLRAYEQYF.

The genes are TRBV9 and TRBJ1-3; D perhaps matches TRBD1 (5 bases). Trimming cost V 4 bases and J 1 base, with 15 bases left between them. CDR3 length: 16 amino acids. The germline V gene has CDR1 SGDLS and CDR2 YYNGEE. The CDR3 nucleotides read TGTGCCAGCAGCCCTGATGGGGCGGCTTCTGGAAACACCATATATTTT. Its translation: CASSPDGAASGNTIYF.

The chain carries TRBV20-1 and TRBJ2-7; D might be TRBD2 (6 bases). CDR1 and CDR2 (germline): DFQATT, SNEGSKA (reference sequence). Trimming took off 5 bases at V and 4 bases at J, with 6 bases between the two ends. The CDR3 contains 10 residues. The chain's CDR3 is CSAGGYEQYF. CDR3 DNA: TGCAGTGCTGGAGGGTACGAGCAGTACTTC.

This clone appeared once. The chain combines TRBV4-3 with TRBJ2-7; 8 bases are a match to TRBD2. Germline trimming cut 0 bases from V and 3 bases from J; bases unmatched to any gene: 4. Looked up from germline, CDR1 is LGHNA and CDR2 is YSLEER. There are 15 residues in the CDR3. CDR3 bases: TGCGCCAGCAGCCAAGAACTAGCGGAGCACTACGAGCAGTACTTC. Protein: CASSQELAEHYEQYF.